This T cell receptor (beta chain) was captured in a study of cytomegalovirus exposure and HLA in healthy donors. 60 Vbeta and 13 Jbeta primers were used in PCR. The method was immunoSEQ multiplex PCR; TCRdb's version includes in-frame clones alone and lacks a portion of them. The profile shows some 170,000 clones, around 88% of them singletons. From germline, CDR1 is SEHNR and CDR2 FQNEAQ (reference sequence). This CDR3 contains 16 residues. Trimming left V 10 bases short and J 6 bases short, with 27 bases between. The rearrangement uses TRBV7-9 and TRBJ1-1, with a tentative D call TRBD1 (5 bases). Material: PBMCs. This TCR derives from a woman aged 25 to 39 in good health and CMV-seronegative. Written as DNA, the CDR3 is TGTGCCACCCGACCTCCCAATGGACAACCCGCGGCTGAAGCTTTCTTT. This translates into CATRPPNGQPAAEAFF.